This T cell receptor (beta chain) comes out of a study of T cells in women clearing cervical HPV infection. Study context: For cases, blood was sampled a median about 150 days after lesion detection, interquartile range roughly 80 to 200 days. General observations from the study: Repertoire richness, not evenness, was significantly elevated in CIN3+ cases versus controls.

Germline values: CDR1 SGHTA, CDR2 FQGTGA. Trimming removed 4 bases from V and 3 bases from J, with 11 bases in between. The CDR3 is 14 amino acids. As to this clone: The antigen remains undetermined. Read data end 3 residues before the CDR3 end; the end is taken from the germline J gene.

Assay used: immunoSEQ multiplex PCR; TCRdb lists only in-frame clones, some missing. Its table records roughly 45,000 clones. V and J are TRBV7-3 and TRBJ2-3, with D possibly being TRBD1 (5 bases). Sequencing input: blood buffy coat. The source of this sequence is a woman aged 18 to 75 with a cervical HPV16 infection that either progressed to CIN3+ or cleared (not recorded which). The chain's CDR3 is CASSYRDRTDTQYF. Partial CDR3 DNA: TGTGCCAGCAGCTACCGAGACAGAACAGATACG.